What follows is one T cell receptor beta chain and its context. Its antigen is as yet unknown. This record comes from a study of a mutant IDH1 vaccine in newly diagnosed glioma. Background on the study: Following radiotherapy alone, or alongside temozolomide cycles, vaccination was started after an interval of 4-6 weeks. Visits designated V12 and V13 were conducted at weeks 35 and 47, respectively.

The time point denotes: week 47, end of study. The vaccine gave 300 ug of a 20-mer mutant IDH1 peptide subcutaneously per dose. Patients, over weeks 1, 3, 5, 7, 11, 15, 19 and 23, received a total of eight vaccinations. The donors had new WHO grade 3 or 4 astrocytomas; these were IDH1-mutant and ATRX-lost. Here immunoSEQ multiplex PCR was the method, and the copy in TCRdb shows in-frame clones only, minus some. The sample has just over 60,000 clones, roughly four fifths seen once. The material was PBMCs, obtained from a glioma patient whose treatment included an IDH1 peptide vaccine. The sequence was obtained from a man aged 30 to 45 with glioma.

The CDR3, as DNA: TGCGCCAGCAGCGTAGAACACGGCTTCATGAACACTGAAGCTTTCTTT. This codes for CASSVEHGFMNTEAFF. This chain links TRBV5-1 with TRBJ1-1, with D unresolved. This CDR3 contains 16 residues. CDR1 is SGHRS, CDR2 YFSETQ, per germline. V was trimmed by 4 bases and J by 0 bases, leaving 16 bases between them.